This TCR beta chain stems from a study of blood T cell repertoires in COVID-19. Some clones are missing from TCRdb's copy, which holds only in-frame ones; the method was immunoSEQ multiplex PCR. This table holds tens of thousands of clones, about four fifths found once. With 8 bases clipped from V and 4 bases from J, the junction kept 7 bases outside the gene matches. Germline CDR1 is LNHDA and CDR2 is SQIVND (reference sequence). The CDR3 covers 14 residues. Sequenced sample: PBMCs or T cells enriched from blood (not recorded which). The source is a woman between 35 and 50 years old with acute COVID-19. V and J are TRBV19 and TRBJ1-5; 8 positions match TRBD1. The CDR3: CASGGQGRNQPQHF. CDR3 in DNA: TGTGCCAGTGGAGGACAGGGACGGAATCAGCCCCAGCATTTT.